The present T cell receptor (beta chain) was sequenced within a study of T cell responses to AZD1222 COVID-19 vaccine. Study-wide results and limits: Only six or seven AZD1222 recipients were seropositive at baseline. A rise in Spike-specific TCR breadth and depth followed two AZD1222 doses. Most donors were white British and more were female, and clonal diversity was possibly underestimated. CD4 TCRs covered the whole spike, strongest at regions 160-218 and 743-854.

CDR3 length: 12 amino acids. Germline loops: CDR1 GTSNPN, CDR2 SVGIG (reference sequence). V was pared by 0 bases and J by 8 bases, with 7 bases between. The sample holds one count of this clone. Its antigen is unidentified. The same CDR3 arises from other DNA sequences in this sample as well. Sequenced by immunoSEQ multiplex PCR; TCRdb stores in-frame clones only, minus some. The sample lists over 150,000 clones; about 92% were seen once. This chain uses TRBV30 with TRBJ1-4; D not resolved. The TCR comes from an adult in good health. Sequenced here: peripheral blood, sampled on day 0 of MenACWY control vaccination. CDR3 in amino acids: CAWSVGGEKLFF. CDR3 DNA sequence: TGTGCCTGGAGTGTCGGCGGGGAAAAACTGTTTTTT. Based on the CDR3 plus reference TRBV30 and TRBJ1-4, the full variable domain is SQTIHQWPATLVQPVGSPLSLECTVEGTSNPNLYWYRQAAGRGLQLLFYSVGIGQISSEVPQNLSASRPQDRQFILSSKKLLLSDSGFYLCAWSVGGEKLFFGSGTQLSVL.